The 14 T cell receptor beta chains reported below all come from one sample, sequenced in a study of blood T cell repertoires in COVID-19. The protocol was immunoSEQ multiplex PCR, while the TCRdb copy is restricted to in-frame clones and leaves out a portion. The table has 100,000 to 130,000 clones, approximately 88% seen once; the top ten hold approximately 5%. Sample: peripheral blood. The receptors stem from a man aged 40-49 years with active or convalescent COVID-19.

The rearrangement joins TRBV2 to TRBJ1-1, with 8 bases aligning to TRBD1. CDR3 length: 12 amino acids. Germline V CDR1 and CDR2: SNHLY, FYNNEI. V lost 5 bases to trimming and J lost 5 bases; unmatched junction nucleotides: 1. The CDR3 is CASSRTGTEAFF. In nucleotides, the CDR3 is TGTGCCAGCAGTAGGACAGGGACTGAAGCTTTCTTT. Variable domain in full (rest from reference TRBV2 and TRBJ1-1): EPEVTQTPSHQVTQMGQEVILRCVPISNHLYFYWYRQILGQKVEFLVSFYNNEISEKSEIFDDQFSVERPDGSNFTLKIRSTKLEDSAMYFCASSRTGTEAFFGQGTRLTVV.

V and J are TRBV18 and TRBJ1-1; no firm D call. Trimming removed 6 bases at V and 6 bases at J, with 14 bases between. Germline V lookup: CDR1 KGHSH, CDR2 LQKENI. The CDR3 is 13 amino acids. CDR3 DNA sequence: TGTGCCAGCTCCCACGACGACGGGGCTGAAGCTTTCTTT. Translating it yields CASSHDDGAEAFF.

The chain is built from TRBV4-3 and TRBJ1-5, with D possibly TRBD1 on 5 matching bases. The CDR3 runs 18 residues. Germline V CDR1 and CDR2: LGHNA, YSLEER. Trimming shortened V by 0 bases and J by 7 bases, and 22 bases separated the two germline ends. CDR3 residues: CASSQDLLSVGGRQPQHF. For the CDR3, the DNA is TGCGCCAGCAGCCAAGATCTACTAAGTGTGGGGGGACGGCAGCCCCAGCATTTT.

This clone was seen just once. The chain combines TRBV2 with TRBJ2-7; 9 nucleotides align to TRBD1. CDR3 size: 13 residues. The V segment lost 5 bases and the J segment 5 bases; nucleotides outside the gene matches: 4. From germline, CDR1 is SNHLY and CDR2 FYNNEI. CDR3 amino acids: CASSTGTGNEQYF. DNA of the CDR3: TGTGCCAGCAGTACCGGGACAGGGAACGAGCAGTACTTC. Full variable domain (remainder filled in from reference TRBV2 and TRBJ2-7): EPEVTQTPSHQVTQMGQEVILRCVPISNHLYFYWYRQILGQKVEFLVSFYNNEISEKSEIFDDQFSVERPDGSNFTLKIRSTKLEDSAMYFCASSTGTGNEQYFGPGTRLTVT.

V gene TRBV6-4 combines with J gene TRBJ2-2; D call uncertain. V was shortened by 5 bases and J by 9 bases, with 13 bases between the two germline ends. The V gene's germline CDR1 is MRHNA and CDR2 SNTAGT. The CDR3 extends over 13 amino acids. CDR3 coding DNA: TGTGCCAGCAGTAATTCTGGGCACCGGGAGCTGTTTTTT. Amino acid sequence: CASSNSGHRELFF.

This chain joins TRBV27 and TRBJ1-3, with a tentative D call TRBD1 (6 bases). Trimming cost V 8 bases and J 0 bases, with 17 bases left between them. The length of the CDR3 is 16 residues. Germline V gene data show CDR1 as MNHEY and CDR2 as SMNVEV (reference sequence). The chain's CDR3 is CASAVQGLHSGNTIYF. CDR3 in DNA: TGTGCCAGCGCGGTACAGGGCCTCCACTCTGGAAACACCATATATTTT.

This clone was observed once. The chain uses TRBV3-1 (or the pseudogene TRBV3-2) and TRBJ2-1, with 10 bases fitting TRBD2. The CDR3 is 15 residues long. The germline CDR1 and CDR2 sequences are LGHDT and YNNKEL (reference sequence). V shed 6 bases and J 7 bases; nucleotides not matched to a gene: 9. The CDR3 DNA reads as TGTGCCAGCAGTCCTAGCGGGAGAAGGAGGAATGAGCAGTTCTTC. Its protein product is CASSPSGRRRNEQFF.

The chain carries TRBV5-6 and TRBJ1-2, with 9 bases fitting TRBD1. The ends lost 0 bases at V and 7 bases at J; junction bases unmatched: 4. Germline V gene data show CDR1 as SGHDT and CDR2 as YYEEEE. This CDR3 region has 14 residues. CDR3 in amino acids: CASSLDGTGIGYTF. In DNA form, the CDR3 reads TGTGCCAGCAGCTTGGATGGGACAGGGATTGGCTACACCTTC.

This chain links TRBV28 with TRBJ1-1, with no clear D. The CDR3 is made up of 11 amino acids. Germline values: CDR1 MDHEN, CDR2 SYDVKM. The V end lost 3 bases, the J end lost 8 bases, and 7 bases lay between the germline ends. Here the CDR3 reads CASSFQREAFF. CDR3 bases: TGTGCCAGCAGTTTCCAGAGGGAAGCTTTCTTT.

The V gene is TRBV6-2 or TRBV6-3, the J gene TRBJ2-2; D unclear. The V gene lost 6 bases and the J gene lost 7 bases, with 9 bases spanning the gap. This CDR3 is built from 12 residues. The V gene's germline CDR1 is MNHEY and CDR2 SVGEGT. CDR3 protein: CASSLSLGELFF. The DNA for the CDR3 is TGTGCCAGCAGCCTGAGCCTCGGGGAGCTGTTTTTT.

The chain uses TRBV5-1 and TRBJ2-5; D perhaps matches TRBD1 (6 bases). CDR3 length: 13 residues. Per the germline V gene, CDR1 is SGHRS and CDR2 is YFSETQ. V was trimmed by 4 bases and J by 4 bases, leaving 11 bases between them. The CDR3 loop is CASSRQEVETQYF. CDR3 in DNA: TGCGCCAGCAGCCGACAGGAGGTAGAGACCCAGTACTTC.

The gene calls are TRBV6-2 or TRBV6-3 and TRBJ2-3; 10 bases agree with TRBD2. Trimming at V came to 0 bases and at J to 3 bases, leaving 9 bases not matched to a gene. CDR1 and CDR2 (germline): MNHEY, SVGEGT. The CDR3 totals 18 residues. As DNA, the CDR3 is TGTGCCAGCAGTTACTCGGAGGCTAGCGGGAGTCTAACAGATACGCAGTATTTT. Translated: CASSYSEASGSLTDTQYF.

The rearrangement uses TRBV19 and TRBJ2-3; 12 bases align to TRBD1. Germline assignment: CDR1 LNHDA and CDR2 SQIVND (reference sequence). Trimming at V came to 5 bases and at J to 5 bases, leaving 8 bases not matched to a gene. The CDR3 spans 16 residues. The CDR3 coding sequence is TGTGCCAGTAGTCCCCGGGACAGGGGGCGTGAAGATACGCAGTATTTT. Translated, it gives CASSPRDRGREDTQYF.

The chain carries TRBV28 and TRBJ1-2; TRBD1 matches 8 bases. V was pared by 6 bases and J by 4 bases, with 7 bases of the junction left unmatched. Germline CDR1 is MDHEN and CDR2 is SYDVKM. This CDR3 has 14 amino acids. As DNA, the CDR3 is TGTGCCAGCAGGCCCCCTGACAGGGGCTATGGCTACACCTTC. This gives the protein CASRPPDRGYGYTF.